These 8 T cell receptor beta chains were sequenced from one sample in a study of early T cells in non-severe SARS-CoV-2 infection. TCRdb re-called the 5' RACE reads with MiXCR, one entry per CDR3 protein. The sample shows fewer than 60,000 distinct CDR3 sequences, 11% of them seen only once. What was sequenced was whole blood. These receptors originate from an adult who was a healthcare worker with PCR-confirmed SARS-CoV-2 infection or an uninfected control (not recorded which).

This CDR3 is CSAITPGLSNQPQHF. The CDR3 nucleotides are TGCAGTGCAATCACCCCTGGGTTGAGCAATCAGCCCCAGCATTTT. The rearrangement uses TRBV20-1 and TRBJ1-5; D unresolved. CDR1 and CDR2 from the germline V gene are DFQATT and SNEGSKA (reference sequence). Trimming removed 6 bases at V and 1 base at J, with 16 bases between. The CDR3 runs 15 residues.

This clonotype was detected many times. The chain links TRBV3-1 to TRBJ1-3, with D unclear. The CDR3 loop spans 15 amino acids. With 0 bases removed from V and 4 bases from J, the gap between germline ends came to 10 bases. Looked up from germline, CDR1 is LGHDT and CDR2 is YNNKEL (reference sequence). The CDR3 loop reads CASSQDHGSGNTIYF. CDR3 DNA: TGTGCCAGCAGCCAAGATCATGGTTCCGGAAACACCATATATTTT.

This clonotype showed up many times. The chain recombines TRBV20-1 with TRBJ2-5, with 10 nucleotides matching TRBD2. The V gene's germline CDR1 is DFQATT and CDR2 SNEGSKA (reference sequence). The CDR3 has 14 residues. The junction had 5 bases not matched to a gene; V was cut back by 4 bases and J by 3 bases. This CDR3 is CSATTGTSEETQYF. CDR3 in DNA: TGCAGTGCTACAACCGGGACTAGCGAAGAGACCCAGTACTTC.

This clonotype appeared many times. The rearrangement links TRBV2 to TRBJ2-5, with TRBD1 matching 7 bases. The trim removed 10 bases at V and 4 bases at J, leaving 9 bases unmatched. The germline CDR1 and CDR2 sequences are SNHLY and FYNNEI. CDR3 length: 13 residues. In DNA form, the CDR3 reads TGTGCCACATCAGGACAGGCCGCAGAGACCCAGTACTTC. It specifies CATSGQAAETQYF.

This clonotype was seen repeatedly, ten times or more. The chain's CDR3 is CAISEDTGGRNYGYTF. DNA for the CDR3: TGTGCCATCAGTGAGGATACAGGGGGTAGGAACTATGGCTACACCTTC. This rearrangement joins TRBV10-3 to TRBJ1-2, with 8 bases lining up with TRBD1. V was pared by 2 bases and J by 2 bases, with 7 bases of the junction left unmatched. This CDR3 is 16 amino acids long. In germline, CDR1 is ENHRY, CDR2 SYGVKD.

V usage is TRBV28 and J usage is TRBJ2-7; 10 positions match TRBD2. V shed 10 bases and J 6 bases; nucleotides not matched to a gene: 12. The CDR3 is 14 amino acids. The V gene's germline CDR1 is MDHEN and CDR2 SYDVKM. This CDR3 is CATFLTSGMGEQYF. DNA of the CDR3: TGTGCCACCTTCCTTACTAGCGGGATGGGCGAGCAGTACTTC.

The chain has TRBV6-6 and TRBJ1-6; D is perhaps TRBD1 (6 bases). CDR1 and CDR2 from the germline V gene are MNHNY and SVGAGI (reference sequence). The CDR3 loop spans 14 amino acids. The V gene lost 5 bases and the J gene lost 9 bases, with 14 bases spanning the gap. In DNA, the CDR3 is TGTGCCAGCAGTGTCAGGGGAGAAGGTTCACCCCTCCACTTT. Residues: CASSVRGEGSPLHF.

This sequence joins TRBV7-9 and TRBJ1-1; D ambiguous. The CDR3 has 14 amino acids. The germline CDR1 and CDR2 sequences are SEHNR and FQNEAQ (reference sequence). Trimming removed 1 base at V and 4 bases at J, with 10 bases between. The CDR3: CASSLEIGITEAFF. For the CDR3, the DNA is TGTGCCAGCAGCTTAGAAATCGGCATCACTGAAGCTTTCTTT.